This passage covers 10 T cell receptor beta chains from one sample sequenced in a study of cytomegalovirus exposure and HLA in healthy donors. Use of 60 Vbeta and 13 Jbeta primers characterized the PCR. Produced via immunoSEQ multiplex PCR; TCRdb's table is partial and in-frame only. This sample has roughly 200,000 clones; around 80% occur once, and the top ten carry 3.7%. The sequencing input was PBMCs. These receptors were obtained from a woman in her sixties in good health and CMV-seropositive.

Only a few counts were recorded for this clone. CDR3 protein: CASSLFLGQPSGANVLTF. CDR3 DNA: TGTGCCAGCAGCTTATTTCTGGGACAGCCTTCTGGGGCCAACGTCCTGACTTTC. J is TRBJ2-6 and V is TRBV13, with TRBD1 matching 7 bases. V was clipped by 2 bases and J by 1 base; unmatched bases: 8. The CDR3 is 18 amino acids. Germline CDR1 and CDR2: PRHDT and FYEKMQ (reference sequence).

The rearrangement joins TRBV7-6 to TRBJ1-4, with TRBD1 matching 8 bases. This CDR3 has 15 residues. The V gene's germline CDR1 is SGHVS and CDR2 FNYEAQ. V was pared by 5 bases and J by 6 bases, with 8 bases of the junction left unmatched. CDR3 sequence reads: CASSARQGKDEKLFF. In DNA, the CDR3 is TGTGCCAGCAGCGCGAGACAGGGGAAGGATGAAAAACTGTTTTTT.

The CDR3 sequence is CASSETPFNVLTF. The CDR3 bases are TGTGCCAGCAGCGAAACACCGTTCAACGTCCTGACTTTC. The chain combines TRBV9 with TRBJ2-6; no clear D gene. Germline V gene data show CDR1 as SGDLS and CDR2 as YYNGEE. The length of the CDR3 is 13 residues. V was trimmed by 3 bases and J by 9 bases, leaving 10 bases between them.

This rearrangement joins TRBV5-8 to TRBJ2-1, with 16 bases aligning to TRBD2. Germline values: CDR1 SGHTS, CDR2 YDEGEE. V dropped 4 bases and J dropped 4; count of bases not matched to a gene: 8. The CDR3 is 18 amino acids. In DNA, the CDR3 is TGTGCCAGCAGCCCATGGGGACTAGCGGGGGGGCCTTACAATGAGCAGTTCTTC. It specifies CASSPWGLAGGPYNEQFF.

This rearrangement joins TRBV6-6 to TRBJ1-5; 10 bases align to TRBD1. The germline V gene encodes CDR1 MNHNY and CDR2 SVGAGI (reference sequence). Trimming took 6 bases from V and 7 from J; bases not matched to a gene: 6. This CDR3 is 14 amino acids long. This CDR3 reads CASSLDRGRQPQHF. The CDR3 DNA sequence: TGTGCCAGCAGCCTCGACAGGGGGCGACAGCCCCAGCATTTT.

This rearrangement joins TRBV9 to TRBJ2-5; tentative D call: TRBD2 (6 bases). The last part of the DNA fits TRBJ2-7 better; the J call may be wrong. Germline assignment: CDR1 SGDLS and CDR2 YYNGEE. CDR3 length: 15 amino acids. As DNA, the CDR3 is TGTGCCAGCAGCGCTCGACTAGGACTTGAACACGAGCAGTACTTC. Protein product: CASSARLGLEHEQYF.

The chain uses TRBV27 and TRBJ2-1; 7 bases are shared with TRBD2. V was pared by 4 bases and J by 4 bases, with 7 bases of the junction left unmatched. CDR3 length: 15 residues. Germline values: CDR1 MNHEY, CDR2 SMNVEV (reference sequence). CDR3 amino acids: CASSSGTTGYNEQFF. CDR3 DNA sequence: TGTGCCAGCAGTTCCGGGACTACGGGATACAATGAGCAGTTCTTC.

The genes are TRBV9 and TRBJ2-7; tentative D call: TRBD2 (5 bases). V shed 0 bases and J shed 4 bases, with 11 bases lying between them. Germline lookup yields CDR1 SGDLS and CDR2 YYNGEE. CDR3 length: 14 amino acids. The CDR3 spells CASSVGPSSYEQYF. The CDR3 coding sequence is TGTGCCAGCAGCGTAGGTCCTAGCAGTTACGAGCAGTACTTC.

The chain uses TRBV5-1 and TRBJ1-1; weak D call: TRBD1 (5 bases). V gave up 0 bases and J gave up 1 base, with 10 bases separating them. CDR3 length equals 15 residues. Germline V gene data show CDR1 as SGHRS and CDR2 as YFSETQ. This CDR3 reads CASSLASGGNTEAFF. The CDR3 DNA is TGCGCCAGCAGCTTGGCCTCCGGGGGGAACACTGAAGCTTTCTTT.

The chain is built from TRBV27 and TRBJ1-4, with 7 bases identical to TRBD1. From germline, CDR1 is MNHEY and CDR2 SMNVEV (reference sequence). The CDR3 is 17 residues long. V dropped 8 bases and J dropped 3; count of bases not matched to a gene: 15. The CDR3 nucleotides are TGTGCCAGCGGCAAAGGGGCAGGGGGACTTGCTAATGAAAAACTGTTTTTT. Its translation: CASGKGAGGLANEKLFF.